This TCR beta chain was obtained from a study of blood T cell repertoires in COVID-19. At the level of the study: T cells, B-cell-depleted T cells, or PBMCs provided the cDNA or gDNA that served as material.

Participants were aged about 18 to 89 years from 20 to 30 US areas. Recovered Cohort 3 donors showed two negative PCRs, clearance, or symptom resolution. Libraries were prepared by immunoSEQ multiplex PCR; TCRdb keeps only in-frame clonotypes and omits some of them. This table holds roughly 380,000 clones, approximately 84% found once. Source material: PBMCs or T cells enriched from blood (not recorded which). This TCR derives from a woman aged 25 to 39 who had recovered from COVID-19.

The CDR3 here is CASSQDRAETQYF. The CDR3 DNA follows: TGTGCCAGCTCTCAAGACAGGGCTGAGACCCAGTACTTC. V usage is TRBV18 and J usage is TRBJ2-5; 7 bases fit TRBD1. This CDR3 has 13 residues. The ends lost 6 bases at V and 5 bases at J; junction bases unmatched: 6. Germline CDR1 and CDR2: KGHSH and LQKENI.